This T cell receptor beta chain was documented in a study of CD8 T cells in ankylosing spondylitis. General study results and limits: Reportedly, disease-linked clones are significantly enriched in ankylosing spondylitis patients' matched synovial fluid.

Trimming removed 4 bases at V and 4 bases at J, with 4 bases between. The CDR3 spans 10 residues. CDR1 is SQVTM and CDR2 is ANQGSEA in the germline V gene. This clonotype was recorded at least ten times. Its target is not known. Construction of TCR beta libraries was performed using quantitative 5'-RACE with molecular barcodes. TCRdb recomputed calls from the 5' RACE reads with MiXCR, one row per CDR3 protein. The repertoire holds some 180,000 distinct CDR3 sequences, with around a sixth as singletons. The TCR originated in a male donor under 35 with ankylosing spondylitis or in good health (not recorded which). Sample: blood, either unsorted or a sorted T cell fraction (not recorded which). The chain is built from TRBV29-1 and TRBJ2-5; D call uncertain. The CDR3 DNA reads TGCAGCGTTGTTGGAGAGACCCAGTACTTC. It yields the protein CSVVGETQYF.